This T cell receptor (beta chain) is drawn from a study of blood T cell repertoires in COVID-19. Study summary: Collection of acute and convalescent COVID-19 samples took place in the United States, Italy and Spain.

V lost 3 bases and J lost 5, with 10 bases in between. The CDR3 length is 13 residues. In germline, CDR1 is SGHTA, CDR2 FQGNSA. Original methodology: Amplification from reference gene primers served as the basis for estimated nucleated cell counts. This table comes from immunoSEQ multiplex PCR, and its TCRdb copy is limited to in-frame clones, with some not included. That table furnishes V, J and clone size, whereas the DNA furnished D and trimming. This sample has 65,000 to 90,000 clones, with approximately 85% found just once. The gene calls are TRBV7-2 and TRBJ1-1; D perhaps matches TRBD1 (5 bases). Sequencing used peripheral blood. The sequence came from a man aged 50-59 years with active COVID-19. CDR3 sequence: CASSFQGQTEAFF. The CDR3 region has the DNA TGTGCCAGCAGCTTCCAGGGTCAGACTGAAGCTTTCTTT.